This T cell receptor beta chain was sequenced in a study of cytomegalovirus exposure and HLA in healthy donors. General observations from the study: The classifier reportedly diagnosed cytomegalovirus status with high specificity and sensitivity.

This PCR relied on a set of 60 Vbeta primers and 13 Jbeta primers. Sequenced by immunoSEQ multiplex PCR; TCRdb stores in-frame clones only, minus some. The sample includes over 110,000 clones, roughly 80% of them seen just once. To note about this clone: Its specificity is unknown.

The CDR3 runs 16 residues. The chain is built from TRBV12-2 and TRBJ1-2; TRBD1 is the table's D call, not checked against the DNA. TRBV12-2 is termed a pseudogene. The sample taken for sequencing was PBMCs. The receptor was isolated from a female donor in good health and CMV-seronegative. The CDR3 here is CASRLDISDREYGYTF. The CDR3 coding sequence is TGTGCAAGTCGCTTAGATATATCCGACAGGGAATATGGCTACACCTTC.